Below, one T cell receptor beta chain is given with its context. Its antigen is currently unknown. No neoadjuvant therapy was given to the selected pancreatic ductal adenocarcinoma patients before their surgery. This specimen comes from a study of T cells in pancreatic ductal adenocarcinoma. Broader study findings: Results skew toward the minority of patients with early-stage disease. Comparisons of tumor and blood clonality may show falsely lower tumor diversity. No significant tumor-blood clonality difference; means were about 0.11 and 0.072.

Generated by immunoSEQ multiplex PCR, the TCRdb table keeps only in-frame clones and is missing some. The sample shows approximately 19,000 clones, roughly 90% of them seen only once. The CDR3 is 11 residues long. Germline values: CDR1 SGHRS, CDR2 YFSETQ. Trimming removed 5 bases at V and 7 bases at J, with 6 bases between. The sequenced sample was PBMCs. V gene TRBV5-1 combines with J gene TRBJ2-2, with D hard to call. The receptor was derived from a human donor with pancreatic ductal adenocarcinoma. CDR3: CASRTSGELFF. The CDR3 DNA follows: TGCGCCAGCAGAACCAGCGGGGAGCTGTTTTTT.